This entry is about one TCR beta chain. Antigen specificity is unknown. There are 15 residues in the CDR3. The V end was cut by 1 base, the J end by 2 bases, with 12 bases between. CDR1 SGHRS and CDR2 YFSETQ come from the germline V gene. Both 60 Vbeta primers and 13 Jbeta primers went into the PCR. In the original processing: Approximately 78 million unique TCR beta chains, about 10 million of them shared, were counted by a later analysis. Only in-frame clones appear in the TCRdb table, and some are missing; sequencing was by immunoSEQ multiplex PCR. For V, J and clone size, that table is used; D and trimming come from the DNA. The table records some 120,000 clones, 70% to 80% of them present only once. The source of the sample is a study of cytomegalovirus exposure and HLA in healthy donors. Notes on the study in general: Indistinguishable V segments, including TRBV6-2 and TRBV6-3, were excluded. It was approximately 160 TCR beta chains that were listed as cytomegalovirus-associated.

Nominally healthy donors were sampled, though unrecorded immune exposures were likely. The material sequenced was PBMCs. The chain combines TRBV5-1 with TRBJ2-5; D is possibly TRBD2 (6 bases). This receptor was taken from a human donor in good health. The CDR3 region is CASSLTGVRQETQYF. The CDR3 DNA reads TGCGCCAGCAGCTTGACGGGAGTGAGGCAAGAGACCCAGTACTTC.